The clone carrying this T cell receptor (beta chain) was counted a few times. Antigen unknown. These data are taken from a study of T cell repertoires in cytomegalovirus infection. Across the whole study: HLA-C-restricted CMV epitopes, recently identified, and well-studied HLA-B-restricted ones were used by the study. Whole-study results and caveats: The response measured ex vivo was dominated by TCR beta clonotypes (HLA-C-restricted and CMV-specific). Frequencies of public TCR beta families were cumulated, and this identified carriers of CMV plus the relevant HLA.

TCRdb itself ran the reads through MiXCR, one entry per CDR3 protein. This table has 300,000 to 400,000 distinct CDR3 sequences, around 25% appearing once. CDR1 is MNHEY, CDR2 SVGAGI, per germline. After removal of 10 bases from V and 4 bases from J, the junction contained 6 bases not matched to a gene. CDR3 length: 13 amino acids. This TCR was sampled from a human donor in good health (CMV status not recorded). Some clones in this sample may be carry-over from other donors' samples. The chain has TRBV6-5 and TRBJ2-1, with TRBD2 matching 8 bases. Sequencing was performed on cultured PBMCs, taken from culture after CMV antigen stimulation. In nucleotides, the CDR3 is TGTGCCACCCACCAGCGGGGGTACAATGAGCAGTTCTTC. It yields the protein CATHQRGYNEQFF.